This passage covers 16 T cell receptor beta chains from one sample sequenced in a study of CD8 T cells in ankylosing spondylitis. TCRdb reprocessed the 5' RACE reads via MiXCR and lists one record per CDR3 protein. The sample lists 350,000 to 400,000 distinct CDR3 sequences, roughly 20% seen once, with around 13% in the top ten. Material for sequencing was blood, either unsorted or a sorted T cell fraction (not recorded which). These receptor sequences come from a male donor with ankylosing spondylitis or in good health (not recorded which).

Many counts were recorded for this clonotype. The J gene is TRBJ2-1, the V gene TRBV7-9; no reliable D call. The CDR3 length is 12 residues. V was clipped by 4 bases and J by 9 bases, with 10 bases between them. Germline CDR1 SEHNR, CDR2 FQNEAQ (reference sequence). The CDR3: CASSSRRGEQFF. In DNA form, the CDR3 reads TGTGCCAGCAGCTCCCGACGTGGTGAGCAGTTCTTC.

This clonotype was seen a handful of times. The CDR3 is CASSATGTGELFF. As DNA, the CDR3 is TGTGCCAGCAGCGCTACAGGGACCGGGGAGCTGTTTTTT. The genes are TRBV7-8 and TRBJ2-2; D might be TRBD1 (6 bases). The CDR3 is 13 residues long. CDR1 and CDR2 from the germline V gene are SGHVS and FQNEAQ. Trimming removed 5 bases at V and 5 bases at J, with 9 bases between.

The V gene is TRBV2, the J gene TRBJ2-2; perhaps D is TRBD1 or TRBD2 (5 bases each). Germline V CDR1 and CDR2: SNHLY, FYNNEI. CDR3 size: 14 residues. Trimming stripped 10 bases from V and 3 bases from J, with 15 bases between. CDR3 region: CATRDRSYTGELFF. In nucleotides, the CDR3 is TGTGCCACCCGGGACCGGTCCTACACCGGGGAGCTGTTTTTT.

The table lists this clonotype with a few counts. The chain links TRBV27 to TRBJ1-6, with a tentative D call TRBD1 (5 bases). CDR1 is MNHEY, CDR2 SMNVEV, per germline (reference sequence). The CDR3 runs 15 residues. V lost 6 bases and J 7 bases, leaving 16 bases between the germline ends. CDR3 protein: CASSAGQSGNSPLHF. In nucleotides, the CDR3 is TGTGCCAGCAGCGCCGGACAATCGGGCAATTCACCCCTCCACTTT.

The chain links TRBV10-3 to TRBJ2-7, with D unresolved. Germline V gene data show CDR1 as ENHRY and CDR2 as SYGVKD. Deletions cut 5 bases from V and 1 base from J, with 6 bases between. The CDR3 spans 12 residues. This CDR3 is CAISPRSYEQYF. The CDR3 DNA reads as TGTGCCATCAGTCCCCGGTCCTACGAGCAGTACTTC.

This clonotype has a handful of counts. The chain uses TRBV10-3 and TRBJ2-7; possible D gene TRBD1, 5 bases. This CDR3 has 11 residues. With 5 bases removed from V and 4 bases from J, the gap between germline ends came to 6 bases. CDR1 is ENHRY, CDR2 SYGVKD, per germline. In DNA, the CDR3 is TGTGCCATCAGTCAGGGTTACGAGCAGTACTTC. Protein product: CAISQGYEQYF.

In its sample, this clonotype was seen a few times. V gene TRBV25-1 combines with J gene TRBJ2-1, with unresolved D. Germline CDR1 reads MGHDK; CDR2 reads SYGVNS. V was trimmed by 6 bases and J by 2 bases, leaving 8 bases between them. The CDR3 is 13 residues long. In DNA, the CDR3 is TGTGCCAGCAGCTGGCAAACCTACAATGAGCAGTTCTTC. This translates into CASSWQTYNEQFF.

In regard to this clonotype: At one end the junction does not follow the germline gene, possibly because of a read error. The chain is built from TRBV12-3 or TRBV12-4 and TRBJ2-7, with TRBD2 matching over 13 bases. The CDR3 length is 19 residues. CDR3 loop: CAISSPRLAGGNRPYEQYF. Written as DNA, the CDR3 is TGTGCCATCAGTTCTCCCCGACTAGCGGGGGGCAACAGGCCCTACGAGCAGTACTTC.

The CDR3 spells CSALWTLRDTDTQYF. DNA for the CDR3: TGCAGTGCCCTCTGGACTCTACGGGACACAGATACGCAGTATTTT. This chain links TRBV20-1 with TRBJ2-3; perhaps TRBD2 as D (5 bases). Trimming left V 6 bases short and J 2 bases short, with 18 bases between. This CDR3 is built from 15 residues. Germline assignment: CDR1 DFQATT and CDR2 SNEGSKA (reference sequence).

The rearrangement uses TRBV10-2 and TRBJ2-5; D is possibly TRBD1 (5 bases). Germline lookup yields CDR1 WSHSY and CDR2 SAAADI. The CDR3 has 13 residues. The V end was cut by 5 bases, the J end by 3 bases, with 10 bases between. The CDR3, as DNA: TGCGCCAGCAGTCGGTTAGGGGAAGAGACCCAGTACTTC. Its protein product is CASSRLGEETQYF.

Many counts were recorded for this clonotype. The chain joins TRBV12-3 or TRBV12-4 to TRBJ2-5, with D tentatively TRBD2 (5 bases). Trimming took 0 bases from V and 6 from J, leaving 11 bases between them. This CDR3 contains 14 residues. The CDR3 loop is CASSLAASWKTQYF. The CDR3 nucleotides are TGTGCCAGCAGTTTAGCAGCTAGCTGGAAGACCCAGTACTTC.

This sequence joins TRBV19 and TRBJ2-1, with 16 bases matching TRBD2. Germline V lookup: CDR1 LNHDA, CDR2 SQIVND (reference sequence). The CDR3 sequence is 15 residues long. Unmatched junction bases numbered 8, after V lost 10 bases and J lost 8 bases. The CDR3 DNA reads TGTGCCACGGGACTAGCGGGGGGGCTTGGTTATGAGCAGTTCTTC. Amino acids: CATGLAGGLGYEQFF.

The chain uses TRBV12-3 or TRBV12-4 and TRBJ2-3, with D hard to call. The CDR3 has 15 amino acids. The V end was cut by 3 bases, the J end by 4 bases, with 14 bases between. For the CDR3, the DNA is TGTGCCAGCAGTTTTAGTTCTGGGGTCGCAGATACGCAGTATTTT. It encodes CASSFSSGVADTQYF.

The V call is TRBV4-2, the J call TRBJ2-1; 14 nucleotides agree with TRBD2. The V segment lost 1 base and the J segment 0 bases; nucleotides outside the gene matches: 8. CDR3 size: 20 residues. Germline CDR1 LGHNA, CDR2 YNFKEQ. The CDR3 DNA follows: TGTGCCAGCAGCCAAGTGAGACTAGCGGGGGGGAAAAGCTCCTACAATGAGCAGTTCTTC. Protein: CASSQVRLAGGKSSYNEQFF.

This clonotype appeared a few times. This sequence joins TRBV5-1 and TRBJ2-1; a weak D match, TRBD2 (5 bases). The V and J ends lost 6 bases and 4 bases respectively, with 17 bases between them. There are 15 residues in the CDR3. Germline V gene sequence: CDR1 SGHRS, CDR2 YFSETQ. CDR3 in DNA: TGCGCCAGCACCACCGACGGGATCGGATACAATGAGCAGTTCTTC. Translated, it gives CASTTDGIGYNEQFF.

The rearrangement joins TRBV10-3 to TRBJ1-1, with D uncertain. Per the germline V gene, CDR1 is ENHRY and CDR2 is SYGVKD. The CDR3 extends over 12 amino acids. Trimming removed 3 bases from V and 4 bases from J, with 6 bases in between. Here the CDR3 reads CAISEQSTEAFF. The CDR3 nucleotides are TGTGCCATCAGTGAACAGAGCACTGAAGCTTTCTTT.